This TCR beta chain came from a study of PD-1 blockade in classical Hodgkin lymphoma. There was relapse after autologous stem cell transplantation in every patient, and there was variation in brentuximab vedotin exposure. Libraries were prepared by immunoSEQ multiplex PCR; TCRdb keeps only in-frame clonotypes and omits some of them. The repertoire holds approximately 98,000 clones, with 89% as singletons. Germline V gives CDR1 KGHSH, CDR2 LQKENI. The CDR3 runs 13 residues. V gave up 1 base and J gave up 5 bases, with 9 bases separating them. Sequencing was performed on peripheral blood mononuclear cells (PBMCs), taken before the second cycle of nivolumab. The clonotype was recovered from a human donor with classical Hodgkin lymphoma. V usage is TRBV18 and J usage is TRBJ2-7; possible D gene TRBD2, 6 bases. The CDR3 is CASSPLAGNEQYF. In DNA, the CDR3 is TGTGCCAGCTCACCACTTGCGGGGAACGAGCAGTACTTC.